Sequencing of this T cell receptor (beta chain) was carried out in a study of neoadjuvant nivolumab and ipilimumab in lung cancer. Method: immunoSEQ multiplex PCR; TCRdb's copy keeps in-frame clones and lacks some. The sample consists of roughly 4,100 clones, around three quarters of them appearing once. Germline V CDR1 and CDR2: SNHLY, FYNNEI. CDR3 size: 13 residues. V shed 5 bases and J shed 7 bases, with 14 bases lying between them. V usage is TRBV2 and J usage is TRBJ1-1; D is undetermined. The source of this sequence is an adult with non-small cell lung cancer. The material was peripheral blood, obtained after neoadjuvant nivolumab, alone or with ipilimumab, at or shortly before surgery. The chain's CDR3 is CASSQSNQGEAFF. The CDR3 DNA sequence: TGTGCCAGCAGTCAAAGCAATCAAGGTGAAGCTTTCTTT.